This T cell receptor beta chain stems from a study of T cells expressing NK-cell markers. Germline V gene data show CDR1 as LGHNA and CDR2 as YNFKEQ. The CDR3 has 13 residues. Following a re-call of the 5' RACE reads, TCRdb has one entry per CDR3 protein and lacks DNA. Its clone listing holds about 460,000 distinct CDR3 sequences. This chain links TRBV4-2 with TRBJ2-1. This receptor was taken from a woman aged 45-59 years in good health. The sequenced material came from blood T cells: a sorted CD56 or NKG2C T cell subset, CD4+ or CD8+ T cells, or bulk PBMC T cells (not recorded which). This CDR3 is CASSQGLPDGVFF.